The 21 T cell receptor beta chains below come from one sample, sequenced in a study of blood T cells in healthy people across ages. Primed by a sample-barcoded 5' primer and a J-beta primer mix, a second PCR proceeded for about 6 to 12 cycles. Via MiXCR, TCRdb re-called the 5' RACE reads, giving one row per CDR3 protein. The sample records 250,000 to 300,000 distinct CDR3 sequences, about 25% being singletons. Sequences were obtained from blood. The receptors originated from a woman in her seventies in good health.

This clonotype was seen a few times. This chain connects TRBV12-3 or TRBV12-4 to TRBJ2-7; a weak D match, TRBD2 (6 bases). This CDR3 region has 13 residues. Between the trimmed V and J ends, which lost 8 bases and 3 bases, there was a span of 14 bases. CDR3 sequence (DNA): TGTGCCAGCGCGCGGGACGATTACTACGAGCAGTACTTC. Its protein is CASARDDYYEQYF.

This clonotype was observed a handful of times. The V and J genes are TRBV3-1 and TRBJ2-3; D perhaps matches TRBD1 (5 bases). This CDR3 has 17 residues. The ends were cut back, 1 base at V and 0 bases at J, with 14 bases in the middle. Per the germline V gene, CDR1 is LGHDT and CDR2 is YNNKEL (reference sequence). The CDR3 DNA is TGTGCCAGCAGCCAAGTTTTCAGGGCCGGTAGCACAGATACGCAGTATTTT. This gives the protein CASSQVFRAGSTDTQYF.

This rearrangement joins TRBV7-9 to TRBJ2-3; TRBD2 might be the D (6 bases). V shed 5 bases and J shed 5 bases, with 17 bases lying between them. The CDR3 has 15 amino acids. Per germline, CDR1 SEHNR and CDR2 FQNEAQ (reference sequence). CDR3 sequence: CASSPRRSGLDTQYF. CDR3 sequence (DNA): TGTGCCAGCAGCCCCCGGAGGAGCGGGTTAGATACGCAGTATTTT.

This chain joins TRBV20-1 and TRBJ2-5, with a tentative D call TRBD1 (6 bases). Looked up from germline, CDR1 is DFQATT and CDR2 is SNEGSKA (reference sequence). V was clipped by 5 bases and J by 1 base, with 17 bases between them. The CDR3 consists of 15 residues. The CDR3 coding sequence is TGCAGTGCTTCGACCCTGACAGGCCGCCAAGAGACCCAGTACTTC. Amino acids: CSASTLTGRQETQYF.

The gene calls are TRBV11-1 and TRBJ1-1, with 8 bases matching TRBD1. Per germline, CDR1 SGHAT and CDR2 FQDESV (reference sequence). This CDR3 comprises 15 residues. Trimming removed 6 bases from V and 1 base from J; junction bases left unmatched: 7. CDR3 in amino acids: CASRSRGLGNTEAFF. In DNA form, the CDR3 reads TGTGCCAGCAGATCCAGGGGGCTCGGGAACACTGAAGCTTTCTTT.

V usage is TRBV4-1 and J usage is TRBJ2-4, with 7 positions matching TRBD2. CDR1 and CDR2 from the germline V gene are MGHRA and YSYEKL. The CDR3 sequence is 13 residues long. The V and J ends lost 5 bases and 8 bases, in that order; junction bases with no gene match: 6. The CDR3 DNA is TGCGCCAGCAGCTTTCCCGCGGGGGACATTCAGTACTTC. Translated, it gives CASSFPAGDIQYF.

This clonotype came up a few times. The CDR3 bases are TGCGCCAGCAGCTTGGTAACCGGGACCGTAGCCTACGAGCAGTACTTC. Protein product: CASSLVTGTVAYEQYF. V and J are TRBV5-1 and TRBJ2-7; D possibly uses TRBD1 or TRBD2 (5 bases each). Germline loops: CDR1 SGHRS, CDR2 YFSETQ. The length of the CDR3 is 16 residues. Between the trimmed V and J ends, which lost 0 bases and 2 bases, there was a span of 15 bases.

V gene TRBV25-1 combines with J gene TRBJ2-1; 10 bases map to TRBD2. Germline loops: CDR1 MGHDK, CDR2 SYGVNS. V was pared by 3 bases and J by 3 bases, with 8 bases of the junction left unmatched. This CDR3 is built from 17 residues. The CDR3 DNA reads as TGTGCCAGCAGTGAGTGGGGTAGCGGGAGGTACTACAATGAGCAGTTCTTC. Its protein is CASSEWGSGRYYNEQFF.

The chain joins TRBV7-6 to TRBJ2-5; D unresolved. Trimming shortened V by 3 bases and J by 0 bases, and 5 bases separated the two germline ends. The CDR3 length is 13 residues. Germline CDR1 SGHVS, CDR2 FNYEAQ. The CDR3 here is CASSFTYQETQYF. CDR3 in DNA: TGTGCCAGCAGCTTTACTTACCAAGAGACCCAGTACTTC.

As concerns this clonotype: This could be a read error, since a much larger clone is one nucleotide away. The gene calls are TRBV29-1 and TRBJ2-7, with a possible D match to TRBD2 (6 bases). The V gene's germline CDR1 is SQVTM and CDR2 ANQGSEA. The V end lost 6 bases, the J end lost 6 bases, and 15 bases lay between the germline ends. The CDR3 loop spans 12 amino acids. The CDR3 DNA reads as TGCAGCGTGATTACCCGGGACTCCGAGCAGTACTTC. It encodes CSVITRDSEQYF.

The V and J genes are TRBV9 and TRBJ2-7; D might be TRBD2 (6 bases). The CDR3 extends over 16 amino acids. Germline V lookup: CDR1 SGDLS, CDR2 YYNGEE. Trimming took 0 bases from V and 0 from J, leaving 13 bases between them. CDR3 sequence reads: CASSVGASASSYEQYF. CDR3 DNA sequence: TGTGCCAGCAGCGTAGGGGCTAGCGCGAGCTCCTACGAGCAGTACTTC.

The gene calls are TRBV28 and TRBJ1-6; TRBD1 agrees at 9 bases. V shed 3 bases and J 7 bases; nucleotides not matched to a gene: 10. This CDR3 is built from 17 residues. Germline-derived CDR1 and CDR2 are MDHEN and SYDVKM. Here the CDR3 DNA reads TGTGCCAGCAGTTTGATGGGACAGGGTCAAGGGAATTCACCCCTCCACTTT. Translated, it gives CASSLMGQGQGNSPLHF.

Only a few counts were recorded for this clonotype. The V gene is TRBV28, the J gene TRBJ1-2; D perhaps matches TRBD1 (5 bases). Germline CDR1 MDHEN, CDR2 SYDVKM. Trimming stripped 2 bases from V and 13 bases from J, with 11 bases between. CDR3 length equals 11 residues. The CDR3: CASSLTGPLTF. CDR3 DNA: TGTGCCAGCAGTTTAACAGGCCCTCTCACCTTC.

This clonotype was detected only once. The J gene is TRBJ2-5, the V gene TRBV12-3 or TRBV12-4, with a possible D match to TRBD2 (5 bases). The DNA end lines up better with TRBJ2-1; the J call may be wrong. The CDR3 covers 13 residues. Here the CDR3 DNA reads TGTGCCAGCAGTTGGACTCTTTACAATGAGCAGTTCTTC. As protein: CASSWTLYNEQFF.

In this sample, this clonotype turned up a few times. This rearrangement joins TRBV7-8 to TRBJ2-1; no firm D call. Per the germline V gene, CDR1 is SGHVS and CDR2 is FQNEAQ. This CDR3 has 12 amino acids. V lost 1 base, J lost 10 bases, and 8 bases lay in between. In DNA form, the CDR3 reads TGTGCCAGCAGCTTAGAATGGTGGGAGCAGTTCTTC. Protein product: CASSLEWWEQFF.

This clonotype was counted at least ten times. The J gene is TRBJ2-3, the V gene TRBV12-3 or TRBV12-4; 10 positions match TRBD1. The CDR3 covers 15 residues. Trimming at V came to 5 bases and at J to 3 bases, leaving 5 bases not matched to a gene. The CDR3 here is CASSPRDRGTDTQYF. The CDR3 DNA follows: TGTGCCAGCAGTCCCCGGGACAGGGGAACAGATACGCAGTATTTT.

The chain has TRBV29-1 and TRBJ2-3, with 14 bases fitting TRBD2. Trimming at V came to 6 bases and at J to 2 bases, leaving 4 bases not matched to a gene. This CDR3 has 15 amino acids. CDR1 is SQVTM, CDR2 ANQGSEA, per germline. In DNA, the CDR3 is TGCAGCGTCAGACTAGCGGGAGGGTACACAGATACGCAGTATTTT. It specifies CSVRLAGGYTDTQYF.

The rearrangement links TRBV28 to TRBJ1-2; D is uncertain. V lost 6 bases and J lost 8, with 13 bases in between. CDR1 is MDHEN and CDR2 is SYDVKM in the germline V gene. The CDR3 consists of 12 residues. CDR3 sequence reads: CASRVPWEGYTF. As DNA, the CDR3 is TGTGCCAGCAGGGTTCCTTGGGAAGGCTACACCTTC.

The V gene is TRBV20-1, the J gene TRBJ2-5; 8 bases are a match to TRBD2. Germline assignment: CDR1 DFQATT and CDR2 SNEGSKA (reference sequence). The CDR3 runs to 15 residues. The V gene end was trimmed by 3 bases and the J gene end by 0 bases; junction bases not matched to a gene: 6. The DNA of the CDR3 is TGCAGTGCTAGTGAGTTGGGACTAGACCAAGAGACCCAGTACTTC. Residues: CSASELGLDQETQYF.

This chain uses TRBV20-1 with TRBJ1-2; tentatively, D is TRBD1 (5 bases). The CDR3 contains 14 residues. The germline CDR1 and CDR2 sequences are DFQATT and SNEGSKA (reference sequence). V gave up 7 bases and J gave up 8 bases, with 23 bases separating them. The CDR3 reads CSVSPGSLSDGYTF. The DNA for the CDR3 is TGCAGTGTGTCTCCAGGGAGTCTATCGGACGGCTACACCTTC.

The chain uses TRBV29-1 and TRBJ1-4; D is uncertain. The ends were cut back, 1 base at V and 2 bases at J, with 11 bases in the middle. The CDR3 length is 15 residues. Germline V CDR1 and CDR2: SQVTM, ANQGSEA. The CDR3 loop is CSVEVRTPTNEKLFF. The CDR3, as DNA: TGCAGCGTTGAAGTTAGGACCCCGACTAATGAAAAACTGTTTTTT.